This TCR beta chain is from a study of Graves' ophthalmopathy and Graves' hyperthyroidism. The overall study: Peripheral blood (taken before any treatment) was collected at initial diagnosis. Broader study findings: The majority of expanded thyroid clonotypes above 0.001 frequency also occurred in blood. Predictions made by the model for ophthalmopathy progression reached 65% to 71% sensitivity and less than 80% specificity.

Under 3 months in duration, the ophthalmopathy in affected donors had moderate-to-severe activity, CAS ≥3 and NOSPECS ≥4. Germline V lookup: CDR1 SGHAT, CDR2 FQNNGV. This CDR3 has 15 amino acids. V gave up 5 bases and J gave up 4 bases, with 18 bases separating them. As for this clonotype: The antigen is not known.

The authors amplified TCR beta CDR3 regions from RNA transcripts. First-round RT-PCR employed HTBI primers, with a second-round multiplex PCR after it. TCRdb re-called the multiplex PCR reads with MiXCR, one entry per CDR3 protein. The sample includes fewer than 350,000 distinct CDR3 sequences, roughly 16% of them seen just once. Material: peripheral blood. The V and J genes are TRBV11-2 and TRBJ2-7; no clear D gene. The origin of this receptor is an adult man with Graves' ophthalmopathy. As DNA, the CDR3 is TGTGCCAGCAGCACCTTCCCCTCAGTGCGGTACGAGCAGTACTTC. Protein product: CASSTFPSVRYEQYF.